The clone carrying this TCR beta chain was picked up a small number of times. What it recognizes is unknown. The record originates from a study of T cell repertoires in cytomegalovirus infection. Study overall: The public TCR beta signatures pointed to both CMV infection and matching HLA type.

With 3 bases removed from V and 6 bases from J, the gap between germline ends came to 10 bases. Per the germline V gene, CDR1 is MGHRA and CDR2 is YSYEKL. The CDR3 has 13 residues. Study-wide results and caveats: CMV-specific TCR beta clonotypes restricted by HLA-C dominated the ex vivo response. CMV carriers with the relevant HLA were identified by cumulative public TCR beta family frequency.

TCRdb called the reads again in MiXCR, with one record for every CDR3 protein. The sample includes under 450,000 distinct CDR3 sequences, approximately 30% seen only once; the top ten take 13%. The TCR originated in a human donor in good health (CMV status not recorded). Some clones in this sample may be carry-over from other donors' samples. The J gene is TRBJ2-3, the V gene TRBV4-1, with D unresolved. The material was cultured PBMCs, obtained from culture after CMV antigen stimulation. CDR3 amino acids: CASSHPLDDTQYF. The CDR3 coding sequence is TGCGCCAGCAGCCACCCCCTCGATGATACGCAGTATTTT.